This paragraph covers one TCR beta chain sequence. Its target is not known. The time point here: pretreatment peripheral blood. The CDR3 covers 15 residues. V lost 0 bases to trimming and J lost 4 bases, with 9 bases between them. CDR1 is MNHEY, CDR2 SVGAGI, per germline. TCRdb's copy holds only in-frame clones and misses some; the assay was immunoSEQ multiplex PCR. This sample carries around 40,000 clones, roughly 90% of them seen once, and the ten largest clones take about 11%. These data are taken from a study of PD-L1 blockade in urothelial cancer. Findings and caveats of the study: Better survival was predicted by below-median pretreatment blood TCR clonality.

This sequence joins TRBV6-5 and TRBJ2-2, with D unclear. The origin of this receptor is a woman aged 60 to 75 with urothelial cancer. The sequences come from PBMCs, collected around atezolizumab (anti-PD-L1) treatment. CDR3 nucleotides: TGTGCCAGCAGTTACTCGAGGCTGATCACCGGGGAGCTGTTTTTT. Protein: CASSYSRLITGELFF.